This TCR beta chain was found in a study of CD4+ T cells in melanoma. The CDR3 totals 15 residues. V lost 7 bases, J lost 8 bases, and 18 bases lay in between. CDR1 SGHVS and CDR2 FNYEAQ come from the germline V gene. The table came from immunoSEQ multiplex PCR; TCRdb's copy has only in-frame clones and leaves some out. The sample holds approximately 110,000 clones; approximately 92% are singletons and the top ten take about 3.3%. For this clone: Antigen: not known.

The study's findings and limits: CD8+ T cell, macrophage and B cell function reportedly correlated with neoantigen-specific CD4+ T cells. Neoantigen-specific CD4+ T cells in melanoma reportedly had diverse differentiation states.

The clonotype was recovered from a human donor with melanoma. The sequenced sample was peripheral blood. This chain joins TRBV7-6 and TRBJ1-6, with D uncertain. Here the CDR3 DNA reads TGTGCCAGCACTCCCGTCGCATCCGCCGATTCACCCCTCCACTTT. This sequence encodes CASTPVASADSPLHF.